The rows below give T cell receptor beta chains drawn from one sample of a study of Graves' ophthalmopathy and Graves' hyperthyroidism. Each CDR3 protein gets one entry after TCRdb re-called the multiplex PCR reads with MiXCR. The repertoire has a few hundred thousand distinct CDR3 sequences, about 17% of them found once; the top ten carry 2.4%. Sequences were obtained from peripheral blood. These receptors were obtained from an adult woman with stable Graves' hyperthyroidism. Both conserved end residues are part of each CDR3. D genes are given only for firm matches. The listing skips clone size in some rows; elsewhere it reads once, few, many or a size class.

size	V	J	D	DNA	CDR3
.	TRBV20-1	TRBJ2-5	.	TGCAGTGCTAGAATAGGCGGGGAGGTGGGAGAGACCCAGTACTTC	CSARIGGEVGETQYF
many	TRBV4-3	TRBJ1-1	.	TGCGCCAGCAGCCAAGTGCAGAACACTGAAGCTTTCTTT	CASSQVQNTEAFF
few	TRBV30	TRBJ1-5	TRBD1	TGTGCCTGGAGTGGGCAGGGGGCTCAGCCCCAGCATTTT	CAWSGQGAQPQHF
.	TRBV3-1	TRBJ2-7	.	TGTGCCAGCAGCCAAGCTGCGGGACTCACCTACGAGCAGTACTTC	CASSQAAGLTYEQYF
.	TRBV27	TRBJ1-6	.	TGTGCCAGCAGTTTAATGAGTTGGTCACCCCTCCACTTT	CASSLMSWSPLHF
.	TRBV7-9	TRBJ1-1	.	TGTGCCAGCAAGTCCTTTTCGACAGTTGAAGCTTTCTTT	CASKSFSTVEAFF
many	TRBV30	TRBJ2-5	.	TGTGCCTGGAGCCCCGGAGGGACCCAAGAGACCCAGTACTTC	CAWSPGGTQETQYF
many	TRBV7-3	TRBJ2-2	.	TGTGCCAGCAGGGCGGACGGAGGCGGGGAGCTGTTTTTT	CASRADGGGELFF
many	TRBV6-5	TRBJ2-1	.	TGTGCCAGCAACCCTCAGGCGGCGGCCTCGAATGAGCAGTTCTTC	CASNPQAAASNEQFF
many	TRBV7-2	TRBJ1-1	TRBD1	TGTGCCAGCAGCCCCTCAGGGGGCTCGAGGGGCGAAGCTTTCTTT	CASSPSGGSRGEAFF
many	TRBV20-1	TRBJ1-6	.	TGCAGTGCTAGAGAGGGGGGAGATTCACCCCTCCACTTT	CSAREGGDSPLHF
many	TRBV28	TRBJ2-7	.	TGTGCCAGCAGTCCAGTAATTTTGACAGTAAAAAACTACGAGCAGTACTTC	CASSPVILTVKNYEQYF
.	TRBV12-3/TRBV12-4	TRBJ1-2	.	TGTGCCAGCAGCTACAGGGCTGGCTACACCTTC	CASSYRAGYTF
many	TRBV19	TRBJ1-6	.	TGTGCCAGTAGTTCCGTCGGGGTAGGGATACCCCTCCACTTT	CASSSVGVGIPLHF
many	TRBV14	TRBJ2-7	.	TGTGCCAGCAGCCGTAGCGTTACCTACGAGCAGTACTTC	CASSRSVTYEQYF
few	TRBV27	TRBJ2-5	TRBD1	TGTGCCAGCAGTTCCCTGGGACAGGACCAAGAGACCCAGTACTTC	CASSSLGQDQETQYF
.	TRBV11-2	TRBJ2-5	.	TGTGCCAGCAGCTTGGGGGAGAAAGAGACCGAGTACTTC	CASSLGEKETEYF
few	TRBV5-1	TRBJ2-7	TRBD2	TGCGCCAGCAGCTTCACTACGGGACTAGCGAGCGAGCAGTACTTC	CASSFTTGLASEQYF
many	TRBV6-1	TRBJ1-1	.	TGTGCCAGCAGCGCGATGATGGGGAATGCTGAAGCTTTCTTT	CASSAMMGNAEAFF
many	TRBV19	TRBJ1-2	.	TGTGCCAGTAGTAATACAGGGTTAGGGACCTATGGCTACACCTTC	CASSNTGLGTYGYTF
many	TRBV20-1	TRBJ1-5	.	TGCAGTGCTAGAGCAGGGTTCGATCAGCCCCAGCATTTT	CSARAGFDQPQHF
many	TRBV19	TRBJ2-7	TRBD2	TGTGCCAGTACCCCGGCGCTAGCGGGAGAGTTTGGGTCTTACGAGCAGTACTTC	CASTPALAGEFGSYEQYF
many	TRBV6-1	TRBJ2-3	.	TGTGCCAGCAGGGACAGCACAGATACGCAGTATTTT	CASRDSTDTQYF
many	TRBV29-1	TRBJ2-7	TRBD2	TGCAGCGTGACCCTACCGACTAGCGGGAGCTACGAGCAGTACTTC	CSVTLPTSGSYEQYF
many	TRBV6-2/TRBV6-3	TRBJ1-2	.	TGTGCCAGCAGCGAAGTGTGGGGCTACACCTTC	CASSEVWGYTF
few	TRBV7-9	TRBJ2-1	.	TGTGCCAGCAGTCCATCGGAAACAGGGTACAATGAGCAGTTCTTC	CASSPSETGYNEQFF
.	TRBV6-1	TRBJ2-7	TRBD1	TGTGCCAGCAGTGTGACAGGGGCCGGGGTTTACGAGCAGTACTTC	CASSVTGAGVYEQYF
many	TRBV2	TRBJ2-2	TRBD1	TGTGCCACCCAGGAAAGGACAGGGGTGGCCGGGGAGCTGTTTTTT	CATQERTGVAGELFF
.	TRBV18	TRBJ2-7	.	TGTGCCAGCTCACCGGGATCCGAGAATACCTACGAGCAGTACTTC	CASSPGSENTYEQYF
many	TRBV6-5	TRBJ2-5	TRBD1	TGTGCCAGCAGTCCGCGGTGGGACAGGGAAGAGACCCAGTACTTC	CASSPRWDREETQYF
.	TRBV20-1	TRBJ2-1	TRBD2	TGCAGTGCCAGGACTAGCGGGGTCTACAATGAGAAGTTCTTC	CSARTSGVYNEKFF
many	TRBV19	TRBJ1-1	.	TGTGCCAGTAGTATTTATCCGGCTGTAAGGGGAGCTTTCTTT	CASSIYPAVRGAFF
many	TRBV29-1	TRBJ2-5	.	TGCAGCGTCTCTACCACGGAGACCCAGTACTTC	CSVSTTETQYF
many	TRBV15	TRBJ2-2	TRBD1	TGTGCCACCAGCTATTTGGACAGGTTTATCGTTACCGGGGAGCTGTTTTTT	CATSYLDRFIVTGELFF
.	TRBV29-1	TRBJ1-5	TRBD1	TGCAGCGTTGCACAGGGGGGGGGGCCCCAGCATTTT	CSVAQGGGPQHF
many	TRBV14	TRBJ1-5	.	TGTGCCAGCAGCCAAGACCTTGGGGGGGCCCAGCATTTT	CASSQDLGGAQHF
many	TRBV12-3/TRBV12-4	TRBJ1-1	.	TGTGCCAGCAGCCGGGCGGGACTCGAAGCTTTCTTT	CASSRAGLEAFF
many	TRBV6-1	TRBJ2-7	.	TGTGCCAGCAGTCCCCTGAACAGGCGCCTCCTAGAGGGGCAGTACTTC	CASSPLNRRLLEGQYF
many	TRBV29-1	TRBJ2-7	TRBD1	TGCAGCGTTGAAATCCCCGGGACAGGGGCCTACGAGCAGTACTTC	CSVEIPGTGAYEQYF
many	TRBV19	TRBJ2-2	TRBD2	TGTGCCAGTAGTATCCGACTAGCGGCGAACACCGGGGAGCTGTTTTTT	CASSIRLAANTGELFF
many	TRBV7-2	TRBJ1-5	.	TGTGCCAGCAGCTCGCAGGGAAATGGTCAGCCCCAGCATTTT	CASSSQGNGQPQHF
.	TRBV19	TRBJ1-1	.	TGTGCCAGTAGCCAATTGAACACTGAAGCTTTCTTT	CASSQLNTEAFF
many	TRBV4-2	TRBJ2-5	.	TGTGCCAGCAGCCAGAACGACAGATTCCAAGAGACCCAGTACTTC	CASSQNDRFQETQYF
many	TRBV24-1	TRBJ1-1	.	TGTGCCACCAGGACCGACGGGAACACTGAAGCTTTCTTT	CATRTDGNTEAFF
many	TRBV15	TRBJ1-6	TRBD1	TGTGCCACCAGCAGAGGGGACAGGGGGTATAATTCACCCCTCCACTTT	CATSRGDRGYNSPLHF
many	TRBV7-9	TRBJ2-5	.	TGTGCCAGCAGCCCGGACAGTGAGACCCAGTACTTC	CASSPDSETQYF
many	TRBV29-1	TRBJ2-5	.	TGCAGCGTTACGGTTCTCCAAGAGACCCAGTACTTC	CSVTVLQETQYF
many	TRBV12-3/TRBV12-4	TRBJ2-4	.	TGTGCCAGCAGTTTTGGTAGCTTCGGCATTAAGTACTTC	CASSFGSFGIKYF
few	TRBV30	TRBJ2-5	.	TGTGCCTGGGCCCCTGGTTTAGGGGGAGAGTACCAAGAGACCCAGTACTTC	CAWAPGLGGEYQETQYF
many	TRBV25-1	TRBJ1-1	.	TGTGCCAGCAGTGAATCTATCGAAGCTTTCTTT	CASSESIEAFF
many	TRBV5-1	TRBJ2-5	TRBD2	TGCGCCAGCAGCCGAGCGGACGGGAGGGGGCAAGAGACCCAGTACTTC	CASSRADGRGQETQYF
many	TRBV28	TRBJ2-5	.	TGTGCCAGCAGTTTCCGGGTAATGGAGACCCAGTACTTC	CASSFRVMETQYF